The source of this TCR beta chain is a study of T cell responses to AZD1222 COVID-19 vaccine. Trimming at V came to 5 bases and at J to 10 bases, leaving 5 bases not matched to a gene. The CDR3 loop spans 13 amino acids. Broader study findings: Donor demographics were predominantly white British with a female majority; clonal diversity may be underestimated.

This clone was observed at least ten times. Its cognate antigen is unknown. Repertoires were generated with immunoSEQ multiplex PCR, while TCRdb's copy carries only in-frame clones and drops some. The sample lists 150,000 to 200,000 clones; about 91% were seen once. This rearrangement joins TRBV12-3 or TRBV12-4 to TRBJ1-4; the match to TRBD1 covers 9 bases. Here the sequenced sample was peripheral blood, taken on day 0 of AZD1222 vaccination. The receptor comes from an adult in good health. CDR3 DNA: TGTGCCAGCAGTGGCGGGACAGGGCGAAAACTGTTTTTT. The encoded protein is CASSGGTGRKLFF.